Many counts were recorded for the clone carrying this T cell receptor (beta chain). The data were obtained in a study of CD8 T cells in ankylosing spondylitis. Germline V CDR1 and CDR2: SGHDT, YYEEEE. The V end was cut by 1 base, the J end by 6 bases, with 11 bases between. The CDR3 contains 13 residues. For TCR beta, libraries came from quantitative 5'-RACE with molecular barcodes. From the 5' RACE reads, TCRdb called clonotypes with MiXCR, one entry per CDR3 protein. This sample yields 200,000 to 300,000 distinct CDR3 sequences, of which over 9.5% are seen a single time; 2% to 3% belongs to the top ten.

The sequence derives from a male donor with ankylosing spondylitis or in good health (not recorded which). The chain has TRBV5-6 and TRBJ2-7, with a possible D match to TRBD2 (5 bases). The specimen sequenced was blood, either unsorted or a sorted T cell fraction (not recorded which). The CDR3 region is CASSLFGVSEQYF. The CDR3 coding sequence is TGTGCCAGCAGCTTGTTCGGGGTCTCCGAGCAGTACTTC.